Each of the 6 T cell receptor beta chains below was sequenced from the same sample in a study of T cell responses to AZD1222 COVID-19 vaccine. Here immunoSEQ multiplex PCR was the method, and the copy in TCRdb shows in-frame clones only, minus some. The table shows about 75,000 clones, with more than 75% occurring only once. The input for sequencing was peripheral blood, taken 28 days after the second AZD1222 dose. The receptor set was obtained from an adult who received the AZD1222 COVID-19 vaccine.

The V gene is TRBV20-1, the J gene TRBJ1-1, with unresolved D. The CDR3 consists of 11 residues. With 4 bases removed from V and 7 bases from J, the gap between germline ends came to 10 bases. Per germline, CDR1 DFQATT and CDR2 SNEGSKA (reference sequence). In DNA form, the CDR3 reads TGCAGTGCTACAGGACCTGATGAAGCTTTCTTT. Amino acids: CSATGPDEAFF.

This clone appeared a few times. V is TRBV5-1 and J is TRBJ2-7; no reliable D call. V was clipped by 2 bases and J by 2 bases, with 8 bases between them. The CDR3 runs 13 residues. The germline V gene encodes CDR1 SGHRS and CDR2 YFSETQ. The CDR3 nucleotides read TGCGCCAGCAGCTTAACCGGCCCCTACGAGCAGTACTTC. Translated: CASSLTGPYEQYF.

V usage is TRBV5-1 and J usage is TRBJ2-7; D is unresolved. Looked up from germline, CDR1 is SGHRS and CDR2 is YFSETQ. There are 13 residues in the CDR3. Deletions cut 7 bases from V and 2 bases from J, with 13 bases between. DNA for the CDR3: TGCGCCAGCGGGTTATCGGGTCCCTACGAGCAGTACTTC. This encodes CASGLSGPYEQYF.

The rearrangement joins TRBV7-9 to TRBJ1-4; the D gene is possibly TRBD1 (6 bases). Germline CDR1 is SEHNR and CDR2 is FQNEAQ (reference sequence). The CDR3 is 12 residues long. Trimming shortened V by 5 bases and J by 10 bases, and 11 bases separated the two germline ends. This CDR3 is CASSPQGGKLFF. In nucleotides, the CDR3 is TGTGCCAGCAGCCCACAGGGTGGAAAACTGTTTTTT.

This chain links TRBV11-3 with TRBJ2-3; TRBD1 aligns across 7 bases. This CDR3 region has 14 residues. With V trimmed by 5 bases and J by 5 bases, 7 bases remained unmatched. Germline CDR1 and CDR2: SGHNT and YENEEA. The CDR3 nucleotides are TGTGCCAGCAGCGCCACAGGGGCCAGAGATACGCAGTATTTT. This gives the protein CASSATGARDTQYF.

Worth noting for this clone: A junction end diverges from the germline sequence, so it may reflect a read error. The V call is TRBV3-1 (or the pseudogene TRBV3-2), the J call TRBJ2-3, with TRBD2 matching over 7 bases. Germline V gene lookup returns CDR1 LGHDT and CDR2 YNNKEL (reference sequence). There are 15 residues in the CDR3. The CDR3 bases are TGTGCCAGCAGTCAAGGGAGGGTTAGCACAGATACGCAGTATTTT. Amino acids: CASSQGRVSTDTQYF.